The 20 T cell receptor beta chains in this list originate from one sample, sequenced in a study of identical twins. TCRdb re-derived calls from the 5' RACE reads in MiXCR, one entry per CDR3 protein. This table holds about 220,000 distinct CDR3 sequences, 7% to 8.5% found once. These data also featured in a second study, about yellow fever vaccine responses in identical twins.

The sequencing sample was made of CD8+ T cells sorted from blood. The receptor set was obtained from a woman between 18 and 29 years old in good health.

This clonotype was detected many times. This chain uses TRBV20-1 with TRBJ2-7; 7 positions match TRBD2. V was clipped by 1 base and J by 3 bases; unmatched bases: 6. Germline-derived CDR1 and CDR2 are DFQATT and SNEGSKA (reference sequence). The CDR3 totals 14 residues. CDR3 region: CSARGGSGNYEQYF. CDR3 DNA sequence: TGCAGTGCTAGAGGCGGAAGCGGGAACTACGAGCAGTACTTC.

The rearrangement uses TRBV28 and TRBJ2-6; either TRBD1 or TRBD2 may fit D (6 bases each). Trimming took off 7 bases at V and 0 bases at J, with 13 bases between the two ends. CDR1 is MDHEN, CDR2 SYDVKM, per germline. The CDR3 length is 16 residues. The CDR3 loop is CASTGGRNSGANVLTF. CDR3 in DNA: TGTGCCAGCACCGGGGGCAGGAACTCTGGGGCCAACGTCCTGACTTTC.

The sample holds many counts of this clonotype. The gene calls are TRBV28 and TRBJ2-7; D gene uncertain. The CDR3 is 16 residues long. Germline V gene lookup returns CDR1 MDHEN and CDR2 SYDVKM. V lost 4 bases to trimming and J lost 0 bases, with 16 bases between them. CDR3 nucleotide sequence: TGTGCCAGCAGTTCGCGCGGAACATACAGCTCCTACGAGCAGTACGTC. Translating it yields CASSSRGTYSSYEQYV.

There are a few counts of this clonotype. The CDR3 DNA reads TGCAGTGCTAGCGAGACTAGCGGGAGGGCAGATACGCAGTATTTT. It specifies CSASETSGRADTQYF. V gene TRBV20-1 combines with J gene TRBJ2-3; 14 bases align to TRBD2. This CDR3 is 15 amino acids long. Germline trimming cut 3 bases from V and 4 bases from J; bases unmatched to any gene: 3. CDR1 is DFQATT, CDR2 SNEGSKA, per germline (reference sequence).

The table lists this clonotype with many counts. This chain joins TRBV25-1 and TRBJ2-1; tentatively, D is TRBD1 (6 bases). V was clipped by 3 bases and J by 6 bases, with 15 bases between them. The germline V gene encodes CDR1 MGHDK and CDR2 SYGVNS. The CDR3 length is 15 residues. DNA for the CDR3: TGTGCCAGCAGTGACGACCGACAGGCCTTCAATGAGCAGTTCTTC. It specifies CASSDDRQAFNEQFF. Full variable domain (rest looked up from reference TRBV25-1 and TRBJ2-1): EADIYQTPRYLVIGTGKKITLECSQTMGHDKMYWYQQDPGMELHLIHYSYGVNSTEKGDLSSESTVSRIRTEHFPLTLESARPSHTSQYLCASSDDRQAFNEQFFGPGTRLTVL.

This sequence joins TRBV5-1 and TRBJ2-3; 14 positions agree with TRBD2. Unmatched junction bases numbered 21, after V lost 0 bases and J lost 3 bases. Germline V gene data show CDR1 as SGHRS and CDR2 as YFSETQ. The CDR3 length is 23 residues. CDR3 coding DNA: TGCGCCAGCAGCTTGGAACCTCTCGATCTGACTAGCGGGAGGGAAGAGGATACAGATACGCAGTATTTT. The encoded protein is CASSLEPLDLTSGREEDTDTQYF.

At least ten counts were recorded for this clonotype. V usage is TRBV5-1 and J usage is TRBJ2-1, with D unresolved. Germline CDR1 and CDR2: SGHRS and YFSETQ. The CDR3 totals 14 residues. The ends were cut back, 0 bases at V and 2 bases at J, with 6 bases in the middle. The CDR3 is CASSLGVAYNEQFF. In nucleotides, the CDR3 is TGCGCCAGCAGCTTGGGTGTAGCCTACAATGAGCAGTTCTTC.

This clonotype was counted ten times or more. V usage is TRBV12-3 or TRBV12-4 and J usage is TRBJ2-1; D is ambiguous. Trimming took 10 bases from V and 6 from J, leaving 16 bases between them. The CDR3 is made up of 13 amino acids. DNA for the CDR3: TGTGCCACGACCCAACTTCATTCCAATGAGCAGTTCTTC. Protein product: CATTQLHSNEQFF.

This clonotype was counted many times. This chain joins TRBV5-1 and TRBJ2-2, with D possibly being TRBD1 or TRBD2 (5 bases each). The CDR3 runs 16 residues. The V gene's germline CDR1 is SGHRS and CDR2 YFSETQ. Trimming stripped 4 bases from V and 3 bases from J, with 16 bases between. CDR3 sequence reads: CASSQIRVEDTGELFF. The CDR3 DNA is TGCGCCAGCAGCCAGATCAGGGTGGAGGACACCGGGGAGCTGTTTTTT. Using reference TRBV5-1 and TRBJ2-2 for the parts outside the CDR3, the full variable domain is KAGVTQTPRYLIKTRGQQVTLSCSPISGHRSVSWYQQTPGQGLQFLFEYFSETQRNKGNFPGRFSGRQFSNSRSEMNVSTLELGDSALYLCASSQIRVEDTGELFFGEGSRLTVL.

This clonotype was detected many times. The genes are TRBV20-1 and TRBJ2-3; tentative D call: TRBD2 (6 bases). The CDR3 sequence is 15 residues long. V shed 4 bases and J shed 4 bases, with 18 bases lying between them. CDR1 DFQATT and CDR2 SNEGSKA come from the germline V gene (reference sequence). Here the CDR3 reads CSATPGLTRSDTQYF. The CDR3 coding sequence is TGCAGTGCTACTCCGGGACTCACGAGATCAGATACGCAGTATTTT.

The chain recombines TRBV3-1 with TRBJ2-7; TRBD1 aligns across 7 bases. V lost 2 bases to trimming and J lost 3 bases; unmatched junction nucleotides: 13. The CDR3 sequence is 17 residues long. Germline V gives CDR1 LGHDT, CDR2 YNNKEL (reference sequence). The CDR3 is CASSQPGQYGGYYEQYV. In DNA, the CDR3 is TGTGCCAGCAGCCAACCGGGACAGTATGGGGGCTACTACGAGCAGTACGTC.

This clonotype was detected ten times or more. This rearrangement joins TRBV28 to TRBJ2-1, with 7 bases that match TRBD1. Germline lookup yields CDR1 MDHEN and CDR2 SYDVKM. Trimming removed 10 bases from V and 4 bases from J; junction bases left unmatched: 10. This CDR3 contains 14 residues. The DNA of the CDR3 is TGTGCCACCTGGACAGGACTGGATTACAATGAGCAGTTCTTC. This sequence encodes CATWTGLDYNEQFF.

This clonotype was detected only a few times. V and J are TRBV6-9 and TRBJ1-2, with D uncertain. The V gene lost 6 bases and the J gene lost 0 bases, with 14 bases spanning the gap. The CDR3 has 15 amino acids. Germline V gene data show CDR1 as MNHGY and CDR2 as SVAAGI. The CDR3 DNA follows: TGTGCCAGCAGCTTCAATGAAATAGCTAACTATGGCTACACCTTC. Translated, it gives CASSFNEIANYGYTF.

This clonotype was picked up a small number of times. This chain connects TRBV11-2 to TRBJ1-1; D remains ambiguous. The V end was cut by 1 base, the J end by 11 bases, with 14 bases between. The CDR3 spans 13 residues. CDR1 and CDR2 from the germline V gene are SGHAT and FQNNGV. In nucleotides, the CDR3 is TGTGCCAGCAGCTTAGGCGGCCCCCGCCCGGCTTTCTTT. Translated, it gives CASSLGGPRPAFF.

The chain links TRBV27 to TRBJ1-5, with D uncertain. This CDR3 has 14 amino acids. Trimming removed 5 bases from V and 0 bases from J, with 8 bases in between. Germline CDR1 is MNHEY and CDR2 is SMNVEV (reference sequence). CDR3 protein: CASSPEHSNQPQHF. The CDR3 DNA sequence: TGTGCCAGCAGTCCCGAGCATAGCAATCAGCCCCAGCATTTT.

This clonotype was seen more than once but under ten times. This chain connects TRBV12-3 or TRBV12-4 to TRBJ2-3; D uncertain. The CDR3 loop spans 14 amino acids. V gave up 2 bases and J gave up 2 bases, with 8 bases separating them. This CDR3 is CASSLWTLTDTQYF. In nucleotides, the CDR3 is TGTGCCAGCAGTTTATGGACCCTCACAGATACGCAGTATTTT.

This clonotype was observed many times. V is TRBV3-1 and J is TRBJ2-4; D is possibly TRBD2 (5 bases). With 4 bases removed from V and 2 bases from J, the gap between germline ends came to 6 bases. Looked up from germline, CDR1 is LGHDT and CDR2 is YNNKEL (reference sequence). This CDR3 region has 13 residues. The CDR3 loop is CASSRGTKNIQYF. As DNA, the CDR3 is TGTGCCAGCAGCCGAGGGACCAAAAACATTCAGTACTTC.

The sample holds a few counts of this clonotype. The rearrangement uses TRBV20-1 and TRBJ1-2; D gene unclear. Trimming cost V 4 bases and J 3 bases, with 6 bases left between them. The CDR3 is 11 residues long. CDR1 DFQATT and CDR2 SNEGSKA come from the germline V gene (reference sequence). The CDR3 here is CSAKADYGYTF. The CDR3 DNA reads TGCAGTGCTAAGGCAGACTATGGCTACACCTTC.

The gene calls are TRBV7-6 and TRBJ2-3, with TRBD1 matching over 10 bases. This CDR3 has 16 residues. The V and J ends lost 1 base and 1 base, in that order; junction bases with no gene match: 2. CDR1 and CDR2 (germline): SGHVS, FNYEAQ. This CDR3 is CASSLGGTGGTDTQYF. DNA for the CDR3: TGTGCCAGCAGCTTAGGTGGGACAGGGGGCACAGATACGCAGTATTTT.

This clonotype turned up a few times. The chain carries TRBV20-1 and TRBJ2-1; 8 bases are shared with TRBD1. Trimming removed 3 bases from V and 7 bases from J; junction bases left unmatched: 14. The CDR3 consists of 16 residues. Germline-derived CDR1 and CDR2 are DFQATT and SNEGSKA (reference sequence). CDR3 protein: CSASPLGRGQRNEQFF. DNA for the CDR3: TGCAGTGCTAGTCCCCTGGGCAGGGGGCAGCGGAATGAGCAGTTCTTC.